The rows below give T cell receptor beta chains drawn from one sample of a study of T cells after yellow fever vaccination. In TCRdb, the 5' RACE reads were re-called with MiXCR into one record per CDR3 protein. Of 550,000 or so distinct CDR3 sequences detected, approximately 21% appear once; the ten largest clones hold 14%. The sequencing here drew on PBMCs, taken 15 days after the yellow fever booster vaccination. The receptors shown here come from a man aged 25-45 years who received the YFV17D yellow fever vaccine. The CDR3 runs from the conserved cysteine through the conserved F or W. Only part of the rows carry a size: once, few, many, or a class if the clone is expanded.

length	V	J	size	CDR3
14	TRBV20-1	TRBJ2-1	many	CSAPESGTYNEQFF
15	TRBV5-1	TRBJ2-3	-	CASSPGGLSTDTQYF
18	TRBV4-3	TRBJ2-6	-	CASSQEGQGLSGANVLTF
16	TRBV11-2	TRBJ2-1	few	CASSNRATGSTGEQFF
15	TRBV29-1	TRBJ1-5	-	CSVAVGRENNQPQHF
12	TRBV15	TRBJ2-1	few	CATSRSADEQFF
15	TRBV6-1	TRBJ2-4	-	CASSIAGGSKNIQYF
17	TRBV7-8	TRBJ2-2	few	CASSQNAREGYTGELFF
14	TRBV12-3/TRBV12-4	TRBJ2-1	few	CASAGGSGRNEQFF
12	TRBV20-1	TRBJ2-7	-	CSARQSVYEQYF
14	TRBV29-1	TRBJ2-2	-	CSGGGGAETGELFF